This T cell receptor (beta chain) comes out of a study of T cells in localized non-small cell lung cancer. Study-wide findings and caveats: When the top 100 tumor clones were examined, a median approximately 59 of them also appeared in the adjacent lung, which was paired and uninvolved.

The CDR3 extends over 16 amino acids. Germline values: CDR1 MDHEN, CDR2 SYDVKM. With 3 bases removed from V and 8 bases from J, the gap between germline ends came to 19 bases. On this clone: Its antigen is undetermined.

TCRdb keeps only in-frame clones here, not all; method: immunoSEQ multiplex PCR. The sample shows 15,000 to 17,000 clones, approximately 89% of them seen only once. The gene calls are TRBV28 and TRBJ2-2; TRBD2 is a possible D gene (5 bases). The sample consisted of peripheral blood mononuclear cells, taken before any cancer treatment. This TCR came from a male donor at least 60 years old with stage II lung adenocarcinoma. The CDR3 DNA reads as TGTGCCAGCAGTTTTTTAGAGACTACCTTAGGGGGGGAGCTGTTTTTT. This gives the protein CASSFLETTLGGELFF.